Reported below is one T cell receptor beta chain. Patients with alopecia areata provided lesional scalp punch biopsies as well as peripheral blood. This CDR3 region has 15 residues. Germline lookup yields CDR1 SNHLY and CDR2 FYNNEI. V lost 0 bases to trimming and J lost 4 bases, with 13 bases between them. The sample comes from a study of CD8+ T cells in alopecia areata. Extraction and reverse transcription of RNA yielded cDNA as the sequencing template. Some clones are missing from TCRdb's copy, which holds only in-frame ones; the method was immunoSEQ multiplex PCR. The data contain about 15,000 clones, 50% to 65% of them singletons.

This receptor was identified in a human donor with alopecia areata. The sample comprised skin. The chain has TRBV2 and TRBJ2-7, with D tentatively TRBD1 or TRBD2 (5 bases each). CDR3 amino acids: CASSEAGTDLYEQYF. The CDR3 nucleotides read TGTGCCAGCAGTGAAGCCGGGACGGATTTATACGAGCAGTACTTC.